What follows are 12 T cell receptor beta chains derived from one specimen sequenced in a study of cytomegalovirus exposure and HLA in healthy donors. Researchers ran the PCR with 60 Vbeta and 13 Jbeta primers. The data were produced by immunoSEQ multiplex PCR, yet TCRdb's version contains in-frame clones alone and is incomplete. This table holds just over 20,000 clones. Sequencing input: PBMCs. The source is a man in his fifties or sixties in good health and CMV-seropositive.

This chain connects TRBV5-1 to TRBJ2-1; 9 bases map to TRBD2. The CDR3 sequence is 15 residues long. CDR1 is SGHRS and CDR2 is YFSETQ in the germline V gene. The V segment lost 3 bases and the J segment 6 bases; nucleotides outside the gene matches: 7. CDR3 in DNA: TGCGCCAGCAGCTCTGGGGGGACTAGCCCCAATGAGCAGTTCTTC. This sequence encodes CASSSGGTSPNEQFF.

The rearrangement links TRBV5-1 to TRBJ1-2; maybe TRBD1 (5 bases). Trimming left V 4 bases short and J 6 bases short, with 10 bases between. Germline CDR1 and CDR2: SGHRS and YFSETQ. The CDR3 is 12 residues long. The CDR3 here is CASSLQGNGYTF. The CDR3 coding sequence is TGCGCCAGCAGCCTCCAGGGAAATGGCTACACCTTC.

Here the CDR3 DNA reads TGTGCCACCAGCAGAGAAGGAGGAACCTACGAGCAGTACTTC. It yields the protein CATSREGGTYEQYF. The V call is TRBV15, the J call TRBJ2-7, with D perhaps TRBD2 (5 bases). V was trimmed by 0 bases and J by 2 bases, leaving 8 bases between them. This CDR3 comprises 14 residues. From germline, CDR1 is LNHNV and CDR2 YYDKDF (reference sequence).

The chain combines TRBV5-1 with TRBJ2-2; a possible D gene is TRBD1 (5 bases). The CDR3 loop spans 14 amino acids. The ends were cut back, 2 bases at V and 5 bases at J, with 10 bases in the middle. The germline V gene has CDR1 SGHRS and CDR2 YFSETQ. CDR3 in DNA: TGCGCCAGCAGCTTCAGGGTCGGGACCGGGGAGCTGTTTTTT. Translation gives CASSFRVGTGELFF.

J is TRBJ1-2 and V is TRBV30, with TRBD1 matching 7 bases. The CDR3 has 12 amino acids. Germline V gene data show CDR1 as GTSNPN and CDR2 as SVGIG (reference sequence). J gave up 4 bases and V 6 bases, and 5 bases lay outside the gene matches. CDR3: CACGQASYGYTF. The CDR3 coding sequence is TGTGCCTGTGGACAGGCGAGCTATGGCTACACCTTC. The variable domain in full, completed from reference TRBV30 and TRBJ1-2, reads SQTIHQWPATLVQPVGSPLSLECTVEGTSNPNLYWYRQAAGRGLQLLFYSVGIGQISSEVPQNLSASRPQDRQFILSSKKLLLSDSGFYLCACGQASYGYTFGSGTRLTVV.

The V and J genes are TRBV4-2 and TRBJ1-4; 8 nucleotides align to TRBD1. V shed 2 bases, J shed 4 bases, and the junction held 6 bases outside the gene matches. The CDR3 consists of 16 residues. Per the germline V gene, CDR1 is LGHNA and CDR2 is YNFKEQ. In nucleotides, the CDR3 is TGTGCCAGCAGCCAATATGGGACAGGCGGTAATGAAAAACTGTTTTTT. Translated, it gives CASSQYGTGGNEKLFF.

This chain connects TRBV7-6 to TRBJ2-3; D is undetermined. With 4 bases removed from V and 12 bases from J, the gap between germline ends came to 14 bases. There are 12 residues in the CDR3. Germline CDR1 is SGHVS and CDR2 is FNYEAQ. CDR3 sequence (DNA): TGTGCCAGCAGCTCCACGACCGCGACTCAGTATTTT. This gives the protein CASSSTTATQYF.

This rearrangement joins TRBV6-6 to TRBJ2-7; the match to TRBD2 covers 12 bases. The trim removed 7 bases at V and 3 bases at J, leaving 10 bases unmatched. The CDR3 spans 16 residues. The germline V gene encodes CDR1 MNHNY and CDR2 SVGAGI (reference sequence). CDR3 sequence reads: CASTEGLAGRLYEQYF. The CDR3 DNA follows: TGTGCCAGCACCGAGGGACTAGCGGGTAGACTCTACGAGCAGTACTTC.

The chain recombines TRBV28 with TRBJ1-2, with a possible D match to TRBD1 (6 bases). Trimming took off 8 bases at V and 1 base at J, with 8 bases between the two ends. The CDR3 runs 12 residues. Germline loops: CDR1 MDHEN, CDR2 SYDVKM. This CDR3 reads CASADSNYGYTF. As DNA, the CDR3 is TGTGCCAGCGCGGACAGTAACTATGGCTACACCTTC.

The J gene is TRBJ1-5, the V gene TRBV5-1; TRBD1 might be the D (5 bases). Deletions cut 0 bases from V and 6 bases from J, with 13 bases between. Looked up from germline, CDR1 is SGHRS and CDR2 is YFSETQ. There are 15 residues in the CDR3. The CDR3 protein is CASSLDGDRGQPQHF. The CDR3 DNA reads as TGCGCCAGCAGCTTGGATGGTGACAGAGGTCAGCCCCAGCATTTT. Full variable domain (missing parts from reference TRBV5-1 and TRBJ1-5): KAGVTQTPRYLIKTRGQQVTLSCSPISGHRSVSWYQQTPGQGLQFLFEYFSETQRNKGNFPGRFSGRQFSNSRSEMNVSTLELGDSALYLCASSLDGDRGQPQHFGDGTRLSIL.

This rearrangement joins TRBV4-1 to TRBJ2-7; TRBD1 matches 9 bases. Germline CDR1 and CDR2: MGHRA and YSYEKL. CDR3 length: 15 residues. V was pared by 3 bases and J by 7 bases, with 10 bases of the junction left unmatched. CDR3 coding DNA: TGCGCCAGCAGCCACCTGGACAGGGGCCTAAGGGAGCAGTACTTC. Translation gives CASSHLDRGLREQYF.

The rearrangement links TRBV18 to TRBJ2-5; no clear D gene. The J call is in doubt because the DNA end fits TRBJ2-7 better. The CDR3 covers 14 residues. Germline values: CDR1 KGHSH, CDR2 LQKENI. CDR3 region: CASSSLDLSYEQYF. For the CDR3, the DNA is TGTGCCAGCTCATCCCTTGACTTGTCCTACGAGCAGTACTTC.